The 20 T cell receptor beta chains listed next were all sequenced from one sample in a study of blood T cell repertoires in COVID-19 (dated by TCRdb to about 2020). Receptor amplification or capture employed the immunoSEQ multiplex PCR assay. Held by TCRdb, this immuneACCESS table contains in-frame sequences only and omits some clones. Under half of the omission traces to an unresolved V gene where checked; the cause of the rest is unknown. In this sample the table shows more than 100,000 clones, 84% of which occur a single time. The ten top clones hold 3.9% of the sample. Sequenced input: PBMCs or T cells enriched from blood (not recorded which). The receptors stem from a woman aged 25 to 45 who had recovered from COVID-19.

The J gene is TRBJ1-6, the V gene TRBV28; 7 nucleotides line up with TRBD1. CDR1 and CDR2 from the germline V gene are MDHEN and SYDVKM. J gave up 7 bases and V 5 bases, and 8 bases lay outside the gene matches. The length of the CDR3 is 15 residues. CDR3 nucleotides: TGTGCCAGCAGTCCCTCACAGGGGAAAAATTCACCCCTCCACTTT. Its translation: CASSPSQGKNSPLHF.

This sequence joins TRBV28 and TRBJ1-1; tentative D call: TRBD1 (6 bases). The CDR3 length is 14 residues. Germline V gene lookup returns CDR1 MDHEN and CDR2 SYDVKM. Trimming took off 5 bases at V and 5 bases at J, with 15 bases between the two ends. CDR3 loop: CASSIGGAGTEAFF. DNA of the CDR3: TGTGCCAGCAGTATCGGGGGGGCTGGGACTGAAGCTTTCTTT. The entire variable domain, with the rest obtained from reference TRBV28 and TRBJ1-1, is as follows: DVKVTQSSRYLVKRTGEKVFLECVQDMDHENMFWYRQDPGLGLRLIYFSYDVKMKEKGDIPEGYSVSREKKERFSLILESASTNQTSMYLCASSIGGAGTEAFFGQGTRLTVV.

Here the CDR3 DNA reads TGCAGCCCTCCCGGCCAGCGGGATCTCGATGAGCAGTTCTTC. It encodes CSPPGQRDLDEQFF. This chain joins TRBV29-1 and TRBJ2-1, with 7 bases fitting TRBD2. The CDR3 has 14 amino acids. V was clipped by 8 bases and J by 8 bases; unmatched bases: 15. The germline V gene has CDR1 SQVTM and CDR2 ANQGSEA.

The V gene is TRBV5-1, the J gene TRBJ2-4; D ambiguous. CDR3 size: 17 residues. The V and J ends lost 0 bases and 1 base respectively, with 14 bases between them. The V gene's germline CDR1 is SGHRS and CDR2 YFSETQ. The CDR3 DNA follows: TGCGCCAGCAGCTTGGGAGGCTCAGATAGGGCCAAAAACATTCAGTACTTC. This encodes CASSLGGSDRAKNIQYF.

This clone was recorded only once. J is TRBJ2-3 and V is TRBV5-5; D remains unclear. V dropped 2 bases and J dropped 3 bases, with 4 bases sitting between them. The CDR3 consists of 12 residues. Germline V gene data show CDR1 as SGHKS and CDR2 as YYEKEE (reference sequence). CDR3 bases: TGTGCCAGCAGCTTCGAGACAGATACGCAGTATTTT. Protein: CASSFETDTQYF.

The chain carries TRBV29-1 and TRBJ1-1; D might be TRBD1 (6 bases). There are 12 residues in the CDR3. Trimming took 6 bases from V and 1 from J, leaving 9 bases between them. Germline V gives CDR1 SQVTM, CDR2 ANQGSEA. This CDR3 reads CSVARGNTEAFF. CDR3 sequence (DNA): TGCAGCGTGGCCAGGGGGAACACTGAAGCTTTCTTT.

The chain uses TRBV5-1 and TRBJ2-5, with 7 bases aligning to TRBD2. The ends lost 0 bases at V and 5 bases at J; junction bases unmatched: 10. CDR1 SGHRS and CDR2 YFSETQ come from the germline V gene. This CDR3 spans 16 amino acids. CDR3 DNA sequence: TGCGCCAGCAGCTTGGCCCGCCCGGCGGGAGTGGAGACCCAGTACTTC. This encodes CASSLARPAGVETQYF.

This clone was counted at least ten times. The V gene is TRBV19, the J gene TRBJ2-7; no firm D call. From germline, CDR1 is LNHDA and CDR2 SQIVND (reference sequence). V lost 8 bases and J lost 0, with 11 bases in between. The length of the CDR3 is 13 residues. Written as DNA, the CDR3 is TGTGCCAGTTTGGAGACTGGCTCCTACGAGCAGTACTTC. It is translated as CASLETGSYEQYF.

The CDR3 loop reads CASSSTSGTSGANVLTF. Here the CDR3 DNA reads TGTGCCAGCAGCTCGACTAGCGGAACCTCTGGGGCCAACGTCCTGACTTTC. The chain uses TRBV7-9 and TRBJ2-6; 9 bases are shared with TRBD2. This CDR3 is built from 17 residues. Germline V CDR1 and CDR2: SEHNR, FQNEAQ (reference sequence). The J segment lost 0 bases and the V segment lost 4 bases, leaving 4 bases of the junction unmatched.

The chain employs TRBV12-1 and TRBJ2-1; the table's D call TRBD2 went unverified against the DNA. TRBV12-1 is listed as a pseudogene. The CDR3 spans 17 residues. CDR3: CASSFAPGLPPHNEQFF. The CDR3 nucleotides read TGTGCCAGCAGCTTTGCGCCGGGACTCCCTCCACACAATGAGCAGTTCTTC.

V gene TRBV4-3 combines with J gene TRBJ2-3; weak D call: TRBD2 (6 bases). CDR3 length: 17 residues. The V gene's germline CDR1 is LGHNA and CDR2 YSLEER. V was shortened by 1 base and J by 1 base, with 15 bases between the two germline ends. The CDR3 DNA sequence: TGCGCCAGCAGCCAAGGAACGGGAGCCCCTCGCACAGATACGCAGTATTTT. It translates to CASSQGTGAPRTDTQYF.

The chain is built from TRBV14 and TRBJ1-2; 7 positions match TRBD1. Per the germline V gene, CDR1 is SGHDN and CDR2 is FVKESK. The CDR3 totals 13 residues. Trimming cost V 4 bases and J 4 bases; bases outside gene matches: 3. The CDR3, as DNA: TGTGCCAGCAGCCTGGGACAGACCTATGGCTACACCTTC. It yields the protein CASSLGQTYGYTF.

The CDR3 DNA reads as TGTGCCAGCAGTCTAGCGGGAGGGTTGGGAGATACGCAGTATTTT. Its translation: CASSLAGGLGDTQYF. The chain couples TRBV7-2 to TRBJ2-3; the match to TRBD2 covers 12 bases. The CDR3 sequence is 15 residues long. The germline V gene encodes CDR1 SGHTA and CDR2 FQGNSA. With V trimmed by 6 bases and J by 5 bases, 6 bases remained unmatched.

This chain links TRBV4-1 with TRBJ2-3; tentatively, D is TRBD2 (6 bases). V was shortened by 5 bases and J by 2 bases, with 17 bases between the two germline ends. There are 16 residues in the CDR3. Germline CDR1 is MGHRA and CDR2 is YSYEKL. Here the CDR3 reads CASSNPVREPTDTQYF. The CDR3 region has the DNA TGCGCCAGCAGCAACCCTGTGCGGGAACCCACAGATACGCAGTATTTT.

This chain links TRBV7-8 with TRBJ2-1; 9 nucleotides align to TRBD1. This CDR3 region has 15 residues. The V gene end was trimmed by 2 bases and the J gene end by 7 bases; junction bases not matched to a gene: 6. Germline V CDR1 and CDR2: SGHVS, FQNEAQ. The CDR3 loop reads CASSLWTGVWNEQFF. The CDR3 DNA sequence: TGTGCCAGCAGCTTATGGACAGGGGTGTGGAATGAGCAGTTCTTC.

The chain carries TRBV4-2 and TRBJ2-7; D call uncertain. Germline CDR1 is LGHNA and CDR2 is YNFKEQ. The CDR3 is made up of 13 amino acids. The V and J ends lost 1 base and 6 bases respectively, with 10 bases between them. CDR3 nucleotide sequence: TGTGCCAGCAGCCAAGGGCCTAGTCGCGAGCAGTACTTC. As protein: CASSQGPSREQYF.

The chain carries TRBV25-1 and TRBJ2-2; no definite D call. Germline CDR1 reads MGHDK; CDR2 reads SYGVNS. The CDR3 is made up of 15 amino acids. Between the trimmed V and J ends, which lost 6 bases and 0 bases, there was a span of 11 bases. Here the CDR3 DNA reads TGTGCCAGCAGATCCGACACATCGAACACCGGGGAGCTGTTTTTT. Translating it yields CASRSDTSNTGELFF.

V is TRBV6-6 and J is TRBJ2-7; D ambiguous. The germline gives CDR1 MNHNY, CDR2 SVGAGI (reference sequence). Trimming shortened V by 5 bases and J by 1 base, and 9 bases separated the two germline ends. CDR3 length: 13 residues. The CDR3 reads CASSLVPSYEQYF. CDR3 nucleotide sequence: TGTGCCAGCAGTCTCGTTCCTTCCTACGAGCAGTACTTC.

By proportion, this clone is medium-sized. The chain has TRBV4-3 and TRBJ1-2; D uncertain. CDR1 is LGHNA and CDR2 is YSLEER in the germline V gene. The V end was cut by 0 bases, the J end by 8 bases, with 16 bases between. The CDR3 has 15 amino acids. CDR3 nucleotides: TGCGCCAGCAGCCAAGAAGAGGGTCGGGCTGAAGGCTACACCTTC. Amino acid sequence: CASSQEEGRAEGYTF.

The V call is TRBV28, the J call TRBJ2-2, with unresolved D. The CDR3 is 13 amino acids. Trimming left V 6 bases short and J 4 bases short, with 9 bases between. The germline V gene encodes CDR1 MDHEN and CDR2 SYDVKM. The CDR3 DNA follows: TGTGCCAGCAGAAGACCTAGCACCGGGGAGCTGTTTTTT. Translation: CASRRPSTGELFF. The whole variable domain, filled in from reference TRBV28 and TRBJ2-2, reads DVKVTQSSRYLVKRTGEKVFLECVQDMDHENMFWYRQDPGLGLRLIYFSYDVKMKEKGDIPEGYSVSREKKERFSLILESASTNQTSMYLCASRRPSTGELFFGEGSRLTVL.